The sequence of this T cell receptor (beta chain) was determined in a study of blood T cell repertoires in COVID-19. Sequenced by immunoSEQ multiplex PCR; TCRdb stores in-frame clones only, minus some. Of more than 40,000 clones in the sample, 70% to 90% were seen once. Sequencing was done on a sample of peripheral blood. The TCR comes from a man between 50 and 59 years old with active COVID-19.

In DNA, the CDR3 is TGTGCCGCCGGGACAGGGGAATCTAACTATGGCTACACCTTC. This sequence encodes CAAGTGESNYGYTF. V is TRBV28 and J is TRBJ1-2; the match to TRBD1 covers 10 bases. The CDR3 has 14 residues. The V gene end was trimmed by 11 bases and the J gene end by 0 bases; junction bases not matched to a gene: 6. Germline CDR1 MDHEN, CDR2 SYDVKM.